Below are 2 T cell receptor beta chains sequenced from a single sample in a study of lymphopenia after photon versus proton radiotherapy. The method was immunoSEQ multiplex PCR; TCRdb's version includes in-frame clones alone and lacks a portion of them. The table shows some 20,000 clones, with about four fifths occurring only once. Source: peripheral blood, taken from a patient treated with photon-based radiotherapy. All receptors come from a woman between 45 and 65 years old with pancreatic cancer.

The gene calls are TRBV7-6 and TRBJ1-1, with a possible D match to TRBD1 (5 bases). V gave up 1 base and J gave up 4 bases, with 16 bases separating them. CDR1 SGHVS and CDR2 FNYEAQ come from the germline V gene. CDR3 length equals 16 residues. This chain's CDR3 is CASSLGAGGKSTEAFF. CDR3 sequence (DNA): TGTGCCAGCAGCTTAGGGGCGGGGGGAAAAAGCACTGAAGCTTTCTTT. Full variable domain (rest looked up from reference TRBV7-6 and TRBJ1-1): GAGVSQSPRYKVTKRGQDVALRCDPISGHVSLYWYRQALGQGPEFLTYFNYEAQQDKSGLPNDRFSAERPEGSISTLTIQRTEQRDSAMYRCASSLGAGGKSTEAFFGQGTRLTVV.

The rearrangement joins TRBV6-4 to TRBJ2-1, with D possibly called TRBD1 or TRBD2 (6 bases each). CDR3 length: 16 amino acids. Trimming took off 2 bases at V and 7 bases at J, with 18 bases between the two ends. Germline V gene sequence: CDR1 MRHNA, CDR2 SNTAGT. The CDR3 DNA reads TGTGCCAGCAGTGACATAGGGGGGAGAAGGGTGAATGAGCAGTTCTTC. Amino acid sequence: CASSDIGGRRVNEQFF.